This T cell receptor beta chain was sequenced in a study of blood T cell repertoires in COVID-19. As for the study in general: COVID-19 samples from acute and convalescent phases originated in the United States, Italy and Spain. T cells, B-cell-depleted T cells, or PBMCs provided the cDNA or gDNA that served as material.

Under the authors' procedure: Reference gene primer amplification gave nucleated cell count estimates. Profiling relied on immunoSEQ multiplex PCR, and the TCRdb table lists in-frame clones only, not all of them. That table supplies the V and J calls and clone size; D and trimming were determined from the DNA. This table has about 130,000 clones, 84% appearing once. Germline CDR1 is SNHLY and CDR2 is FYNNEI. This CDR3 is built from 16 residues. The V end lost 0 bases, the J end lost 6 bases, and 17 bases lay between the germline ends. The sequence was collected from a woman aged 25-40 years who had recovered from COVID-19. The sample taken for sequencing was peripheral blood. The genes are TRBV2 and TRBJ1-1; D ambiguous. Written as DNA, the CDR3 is TGTGCCAGCAGTGAAGCGGGCGGCTCGCGGGCCCCTGAAGCTTTCTTT. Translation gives CASSEAGGSRAPEAFF. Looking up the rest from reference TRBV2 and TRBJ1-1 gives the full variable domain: EPEVTQTPSHQVTQMGQEVILRCVPISNHLYFYWYRQILGQKVEFLVSFYNNEISEKSEIFDDQFSVERPDGSNFTLKIRSTKLEDSAMYFCASSEAGGSRAPEAFFGQGTRLTVV.